This TCR beta chain was identified during a study of blood T cell repertoires in COVID-19 (dated by TCRdb to 2020 to 2022). With respect to the entire study: Samples from collaborators originated in the United States, Italy and Spain and spanned both the acute and convalescent phases of COVID-19. The material from the prospective study consisted of cDNA or gDNA derived from T cells, B-cell-depleted T cells, or PBMCs. Subjects who had been exposed to COVID-19, were actively infected with it, or had recovered from it provided the deeply sampled blood TCRbeta repertoires that made up the dataset. The repertoires were released in a freely available public database intended as a resource for research on the immune response to SARS-CoV-2. Samples were obtained from the ongoing ImmuneRACE study (first 160 participants) and from roughly 1,300 subjects provided by 6 global collaborators. A de-identified subject ID, COVID-19 status, age in years and sex were almost always included in the sample metadata. Where HLA class I and class II types were available, the types were taken from metadata supplied by the sample provider, not from assay-based typing. Results and caveats for the whole study, not just this receptor: Clinical and demographic metadata were provided uncurated, with the amount varying by source and participant.

The immunoSEQ Assay, a bias-controlled multiplex PCR, was used to amplify TCRbeta CDR3 regions from genomic DNA. As for the authors' bioinformatics: The number of nucleated cells in each sample was estimated from the amplification of reference gene primers within the assay. Sequence reads were collapsed and filtered to measure the absolute abundance of every unique TCRbeta CDR3 rearrangement. For each sample, productive Simpson clonality was calculated by taking the square root of Simpson's diversity index across productive rearrangements. What TCRdb holds here is the immuneACCESS table cut down to in-frame rearrangements. Part of the clones is not present; checked against another copy, under half of the missing clones reflect an unresolved V gene, and the others are unexplained. That table supplies the V and J calls and clone size; D and trimming were determined from the DNA. Counted in this sample were about 270,000 clones; 80% to 90% of them appeared once. Approximately 5.9% of the sample belongs to the ten largest clones.

On this clone itself: Its recognized antigen is unknown. The input lacks base qualities; no much larger clone sits a single base away.

Each collaborating institution followed its own protocols to collect whole blood in K2EDTA tubes. For TCRbeta analysis, collaborators shipped samples in one of three forms: frozen whole blood, isolated PBMCs, or DNA extracted from either of those sample types. The CDR3 runs 14 residues from the cysteine to the phenylalanine. Here the CDR3 DNA is all that survives: 42 bases in frame from base 1. After removal of 6 bases from V and 4 bases from J, the junction retains 5 bases not matched to a gene. For CDR1 and CDR2, the germline V gene (reference sequence) lists LNHDA and SQIVND. This receptor was identified in a man older than 75 with acute or convalescent COVID-19. Recombination joined TRBV19 with TRBJ2-7; 11 central bases correspond to TRBD1. The source material was peripheral blood. Here is the DNA: TGTGCCAGTAGCAATGGACAGGGGGCTTACGAGCAGTACTTC. Its coded protein is CASSNGQGAYEQYF.